This is a list of T cell receptor beta chains from one sample in a study of spatial heterogeneity in lung cancer. One entry per CDR3 protein, called by TCRdb with MiXCR from the 5' RACE reads. The data hold 89,000 or so distinct CDR3 sequences, with roughly a fifth observed a single time. The sequences come from PBMCs, collected at surgery. Receptors originate from a male donor with early-stage non-small cell lung cancer. The CDR3 runs from the conserved cysteine through the conserved F or W. D genes are given only for firm matches. Rows may omit the clone size; those that give it use once, few, many or a size class.

>.|TRBJ1-5|TRBV27|.
CASRRTGGNQPQHF
TGTGCCAGCAGGAGGACGGGCGGCAATCAGCCCCAGCATTTT
>few|TRBJ2-7|TRBV29-1|.
CSVIPYVGAPYEQYF
TGCAGCGTCATCCCCTATGTGGGGGCGCCCTACGAGCAGTACTTC
>few|TRBJ1-3|TRBV28|.
CASSLSGAGNTIYF
TGTGCCAGCAGTTTGTCAGGAGCTGGAAACACCATATATTTT
>.|TRBJ1-6|TRBV19|.
CASSIGGVNSPLHF
TGTGCCAGTAGTATAGGCGGGGTAAATTCACCCCTCCACTTT
>few|TRBJ2-1|TRBV7-2|.
CASSLAPGVVQNEQFF
TGTGCCAGCAGCTTAGCGCCGGGAGTTGTACAGAATGAGCAGTTCTTC
>.|TRBJ2-7|TRBV28|TRBD2
CAGGLAGGSEQYF
TGTGCCGGAGGCCTAGCGGGAGGAAGCGAGCAGTACTTC
>.|TRBJ1-3|TRBV12-3/TRBV12-4|.
CASSLQGGTGNTIYF
TGTGCCAGCAGTTTGCAAGGAGGGACTGGAAACACCATATATTTT
>.|TRBJ1-6|TRBV27|.
CASSPRGSGYNSPLHF
TGTGCCAGCAGCCCACGAGGGTCGGGTTATAATTCACCCCTCCACTTT
>.|TRBJ2-7|TRBV5-1|.
CASSPTDPSSKYF
TGCGCCAGCAGCCCTACGGACCCAAGCTCTAAGTACTTC
>.|TRBJ2-7|TRBV5-1|.
CASSSQAYEQYF
TGCGCCAGCAGCTCACAGGCCTACGAGCAGTACTTC
>.|TRBJ1-1|TRBV20-1|.
CSAQLGAEAFF
TGCAGTGCCCAGTTAGGGGCTGAAGCTTTCTTT